Listed below are T cell receptor beta chains from one sample, sequenced in a study of long-term antiretroviral therapy in people with HIV. Method: immunoSEQ multiplex PCR; TCRdb's copy keeps in-frame clones and lacks some. The sample lists about 19,000 clones; about four fifths were seen once. Sequences were derived from unsorted PBMCs, sampled at the start of antiretroviral therapy, before treatment. These receptors all stem from a man aged 18 to 35 with HIV. CDR3s leave out the opening cysteine and the closing phenylalanine or tryptophan. Each record gives: J gene, V gene, CDR3 protein.

J gene: TRBJ2-7
V gene: TRBV27
CDR3 protein: ASAPSSYEQY

J gene: TRBJ1-1
V gene: TRBV5-5
CDR3 protein: ASRNTGLTEAF

J gene: TRBJ2-5
V gene: TRBV28
CDR3 protein: ASTASGRPETQY

J gene: TRBJ2-1
V gene: TRBV19
CDR3 protein: ASNSGGAYNEQF

J gene: TRBJ1-4
V gene: TRBV9
CDR3 protein: ASSPRGTTNEKLF

J gene: TRBJ1-3
V gene: TRBV9
CDR3 protein: ASSPLGAGNTIY

J gene: TRBJ2-1
V gene: TRBV7-9
CDR3 protein: ASSFYMGLGWQF

J gene: TRBJ1-3
V gene: TRBV7-6
CDR3 protein: ASSSLRDSTSGNTIY

J gene: TRBJ1-1
V gene: TRBV29-1
CDR3 protein: SVEDPLSMGAEAF

J gene: TRBJ2-1
V gene: TRBV6-4
CDR3 protein: ASSDLAGGDNEQF

J gene: TRBJ2-5
V gene: TRBV19
CDR3 protein: ASSSYRGHSRETQY

J gene: TRBJ2-7
V gene: TRBV7-6
CDR3 protein: ASSLGGTSGTYEQY

J gene: TRBJ1-2
V gene: TRBV6-5
CDR3 protein: ASSYREGYGYT

J gene: TRBJ2-1
V gene: TRBV9
CDR3 protein: ASSELGPSIDEQF

J gene: TRBJ2-7
V gene: TRBV28
CDR3 protein: ASSLGLAGGINEQY

J gene: TRBJ1-3
V gene: TRBV5-5
CDR3 protein: ASSLDMTGRAGNTIY

J gene: TRBJ1-1
V gene: TRBV7-9
CDR3 protein: ASSLGWAPNTEAF